Below are 30 T cell receptor beta chains sequenced from a single sample in a study of CD8+ T cells in alopecia areata. Reverse transcribed after extraction, RNA yielded cDNA as the sequencing template. TCRdb's copy holds only in-frame clones and misses some; the assay was immunoSEQ multiplex PCR. The data contain around 120,000 clones, roughly 68% of them singletons. The sample taken for sequencing was CD4+ T cells sorted from blood. The receptors here all came from a human donor in good health.

This chain joins TRBV29-1 and TRBJ1-3; no clear D gene. Germline V lookup: CDR1 SQVTM, CDR2 ANQGSEA. This CDR3 has 13 residues. V lost 4 bases to trimming and J lost 7 bases, with 14 bases between them. CDR3 residues: CSVGESSGNTIYF. CDR3 in DNA: TGCAGCGTTGGGGAGTCCTCGGGGAACACCATATATTTT. Drawing the rest from reference TRBV29-1 and TRBJ1-3, the complete variable domain is SAVISQKPSRDICQRGTSLTIQCQVDSQVTMMFWYRQQPGQSLTLIATANQGSEATYESGFVIDKFPISRPNLTFSTLTVSNMSPEDSSIYLCSVGESSGNTIYFGEGSWLTVV.

The chain joins TRBV7-3 to TRBJ2-5, with D tentatively TRBD2 (6 bases). V was shortened by 2 bases and J by 5 bases, with 15 bases between the two germline ends. Looked up from germline, CDR1 is SGHTA and CDR2 is FQGTGA. There are 15 residues in the CDR3. The CDR3 DNA sequence: TGTGCCAGCAGCTTAGCCCCGGGACTCGCGGAGACCCAGTACTTC. Translation: CASSLAPGLAETQYF.

This chain uses TRBV29-1 with TRBJ2-7; D may be TRBD2 (5 bases). Trimming stripped 4 bases from V and 0 bases from J, with 16 bases between. There are 15 residues in the CDR3. Germline V gene sequence: CDR1 SQVTM, CDR2 ANQGSEA. This CDR3 reads CSVAPRVGFSYEQYF. The CDR3 DNA sequence: TGCAGCGTTGCGCCGAGGGTGGGGTTCTCCTACGAGCAGTACTTC.

This clone was detected only a few times. This rearrangement joins TRBV29-1 to TRBJ2-7; 8 bases agree with TRBD1. From germline, CDR1 is SQVTM and CDR2 ANQGSEA. After removal of 6 bases from V and 4 bases from J, the junction contained 5 bases not matched to a gene. The length of the CDR3 is 12 residues. CDR3 bases: TGCAGCGTCCTCCAGGGGGCTTACGAGCAGTACTTC. It encodes CSVLQGAYEQYF.

The chain has TRBV6-1 and TRBJ2-7; 9 bases line up with TRBD1. The CDR3 is 14 amino acids. The V segment lost 5 bases and the J segment 0 bases; nucleotides outside the gene matches: 2. Germline lookup yields CDR1 MNHNS and CDR2 SASEGT. This chain's CDR3 is CASSRTGDSYEQYF. DNA of the CDR3: TGTGCCAGCAGTAGGACAGGGGACTCCTACGAGCAGTACTTC.

The V and J genes are TRBV29-1 and TRBJ1-4; D is unclear. CDR3 length equals 11 residues. Germline V CDR1 and CDR2: SQVTM, ANQGSEA. V gave up 4 bases and J gave up 16 bases, with 16 bases separating them. The CDR3 region has the DNA TGCAGCGTTGGGGTCGGGGAGCGCCGGTTTTTT. This gives the protein CSVGVGERRFF.

The chain combines TRBV29-1 with TRBJ1-2, with TRBD1 as a possible D gene (5 bases). Germline CDR1 is SQVTM and CDR2 is ANQGSEA. There are 11 residues in the CDR3. With 4 bases removed from V and 8 bases from J, the gap between germline ends came to 11 bases. The DNA for the CDR3 is TGCAGCGTTGTCGGGGGTTTGGGCTACACCTTC. As protein: CSVVGGLGYTF.

This clone was seen a handful of times. The chain employs TRBV29-1 and TRBJ2-1; D is possibly TRBD1 or TRBD2 (5 bases each). The germline V gene has CDR1 SQVTM and CDR2 ANQGSEA. The CDR3 extends over 13 amino acids. Trimming left V 6 bases short and J 5 bases short, with 14 bases between. The CDR3 sequence: CSVPGAVDNEQFF. The CDR3 nucleotides read TGCAGCGTGCCCGGGGCTGTCGACAATGAGCAGTTCTTC.

J is TRBJ1-1 and V is TRBV11-2; TRBD1 agrees at 7 bases. Germline CDR1 and CDR2: SGHAT and FQNNGV. Trimming cost V 4 bases and J 0 bases; bases outside gene matches: 11. The CDR3 consists of 17 residues. This CDR3 is CASSSQTGTLVNTEAFF. The CDR3 DNA reads as TGTGCCAGCAGCTCCCAGACAGGGACGCTTGTGAACACTGAAGCTTTCTTT. The complete variable domain, with remaining parts taken from reference TRBV11-2 and TRBJ1-1, reads EAGVAQSPRYKIIEKRQSVAFWCNPISGHATLYWYQQILGQGPKLLIQFQNNGVVDDSQLPKDRFSAERLKGVDSTLKIQPAKLEDSAVYLCASSSQTGTLVNTEAFFGQGTRLTVV.

The J gene is TRBJ2-3, the V gene TRBV9; D gene uncertain. Germline CDR1 and CDR2: SGDLS and YYNGEE. V was cut by 0 bases and J by 2 bases, with 4 bases left in between. The CDR3 length is 13 residues. The CDR3 nucleotides read TGTGCCAGCAGCGTAGGTATCACAGATACGCAGTATTTT. It translates to CASSVGITDTQYF.

V is TRBV7-6 and J is TRBJ2-7, with a possible D match to TRBD1 (5 bases). Trimming took off 3 bases at V and 2 bases at J, with 11 bases between the two ends. Germline CDR1 and CDR2: SGHVS and FNYEAQ. The CDR3 contains 14 residues. This CDR3 is CASSLGQSAYEQYF. As DNA, the CDR3 is TGTGCCAGCAGCTTGGGGCAGAGTGCCTACGAGCAGTACTTC.

DNA for the CDR3: TGTGCCAGCAGCTTAAACTACGAGCAGTACTTC. Encoded protein: CASSLNYEQYF. The V call is TRBV7-2, the J call TRBJ2-7; no clear D gene. Trimming shortened V by 2 bases and J by 3 bases, and 2 bases separated the two germline ends. Germline-derived CDR1 and CDR2 are SGHTA and FQGNSA. The CDR3 has 11 residues.

The sample holds a few counts of this clone. This chain connects TRBV4-1 to TRBJ2-5, with 13 positions matching TRBD2. Germline assignment: CDR1 MGHRA and CDR2 YSYEKL. The CDR3 extends over 16 amino acids. Trimming at V came to 4 bases and at J to 3 bases, leaving 5 bases not matched to a gene. CDR3 coding DNA: TGCGCCAGCAGCCGCGGACTAGCGGGGGCTGAAGAGACCCAGTACTTC. The encoded protein is CASSRGLAGAEETQYF.

This clone appeared a few times. The V gene is TRBV7-2, the J gene TRBJ1-2; 8 positions agree with TRBD1. The trim removed 5 bases at V and 4 bases at J, leaving 12 bases unmatched. The CDR3 has 16 residues. Germline V gene sequence: CDR1 SGHTA, CDR2 FQGNSA. In nucleotides, the CDR3 is TGTGCCAGCAGCGTCCCAAGATGGGGGACAGGCTATGGCTACACCTTC. This encodes CASSVPRWGTGYGYTF.

The rearrangement links TRBV7-2 to TRBJ2-5, with TRBD1 matching over 7 bases. Germline trimming cut 2 bases from V and 10 bases from J; bases unmatched to any gene: 13. The CDR3 runs 15 residues. The germline V gene has CDR1 SGHTA and CDR2 FQGNSA. CDR3 nucleotides: TGTGCCAGCAGCTTATACGCAGGGGGTCGAGTGGACCAGTACTTC. Its protein product is CASSLYAGGRVDQYF.

The genes are TRBV5-1 and TRBJ2-7, with D possibly being TRBD2 (5 bases). Trimming removed 2 bases at V and 3 bases at J, with 9 bases between. CDR3 size: 13 residues. CDR1 and CDR2 from the germline V gene are SGHRS and YFSETQ. Here the CDR3 reads CASSFDGNYEQYF. Here the CDR3 DNA reads TGCGCCAGCAGCTTCGACGGGAACTACGAGCAGTACTTC.

CDR3 protein: CAWSRAGAVGELFF. The CDR3 DNA is TGTGCCTGGAGTCGGGCAGGGGCGGTCGGGGAGCTGTTTTTT. The chain links TRBV30 to TRBJ2-2; tentative D call: TRBD1 (6 bases). Germline CDR1 is GTSNPN and CDR2 is SVGIG (reference sequence). CDR3 length: 14 amino acids. V was trimmed by 2 bases and J by 7 bases, leaving 14 bases between them.

In this sample, this clone turned up a few times. V usage is TRBV5-4 and J usage is TRBJ2-1; 7 bases are shared with TRBD1. The germline CDR1 and CDR2 sequences are SGHNT and YYREEE (reference sequence). This CDR3 comprises 15 residues. The V segment lost 5 bases and the J segment 2 bases; nucleotides outside the gene matches: 7. The CDR3 loop is CASSRTGETYNEQFF. The CDR3 DNA reads as TGTGCCAGCAGTCGGACAGGAGAAACCTACAATGAGCAGTTCTTC.

This clone has a handful of counts. The chain is built from TRBV29-1 and TRBJ2-1; the D gene is possibly TRBD1 (6 bases). The V end lost 4 bases, the J end lost 10 bases, and 17 bases lay between the germline ends. Germline lookup yields CDR1 SQVTM and CDR2 ANQGSEA. This CDR3 is 13 amino acids long. The CDR3 region is CSVARTAEGEQFF. The CDR3 coding sequence is TGCAGCGTTGCAAGGACAGCCGAGGGAGAGCAGTTCTTC.

This chain uses TRBV19 with TRBJ2-1; TRBD2 aligns across 9 bases. The germline CDR1 and CDR2 sequences are LNHDA and SQIVND (reference sequence). V was pared by 4 bases and J by 8 bases, with 12 bases of the junction left unmatched. This CDR3 contains 16 residues. The CDR3 spells CASSTPGLAGRHEQFF. The CDR3 DNA is TGTGCCAGTAGTACGCCGGGACTAGCTGGCCGGCATGAGCAGTTCTTC.

The rearrangement joins TRBV4-1 to TRBJ1-1; no definite D call. The CDR3 spans 15 residues. Trimming removed 7 bases from V and 1 base from J, with 16 bases in between. CDR1 and CDR2 (germline): MGHRA, YSYEKL. The CDR3 DNA reads TGCGCCAGCATATCGTCAGGCGAGTGGAACACTGAAGCTTTCTTT. The encoded protein is CASISSGEWNTEAFF.

This clone has a handful of counts. This chain connects TRBV6-6 to TRBJ1-5; tentatively, D is TRBD1 (5 bases). The CDR3 extends over 13 amino acids. Germline V CDR1 and CDR2: MNHNY, SVGAGI (reference sequence). The V end was cut by 2 bases, the J end by 11 bases, with 13 bases between. The CDR3 region is CASSYGGSGSQHF. DNA for the CDR3: TGTGCCAGCAGTTACGGGGGAAGCGGGTCCCAGCATTTT.

The chain uses TRBV29-1 and TRBJ2-7; 10 nucleotides agree with TRBD2. This CDR3 has 14 residues. The germline CDR1 and CDR2 sequences are SQVTM and ANQGSEA. V lost 6 bases and J lost 0; bases outside the gene matches: 5. For the CDR3, the DNA is TGCAGCGTAGCTAGCGGGGGCCTCTCCTACGAGCAGTACTTC. Its translation: CSVASGGLSYEQYF.

The rearrangement joins TRBV5-1 to TRBJ1-6; 7 bases map to TRBD1. This CDR3 has 14 amino acids. Trimming removed 3 bases from V and 7 bases from J; junction bases left unmatched: 4. Germline V CDR1 and CDR2: SGHRS, YFSETQ. CDR3 residues: CASSSPGQNSPLHF. The CDR3 DNA follows: TGCGCCAGCAGCTCCCCGGGACAGAATTCACCCCTCCACTTT.

This clone was seen a single time. The gene calls are TRBV30 and TRBJ2-1, with D possibly being TRBD2 (5 bases). Germline values: CDR1 GTSNPN, CDR2 SVGIG (reference sequence). The V gene lost 3 bases and the J gene lost 4 bases, with 16 bases spanning the gap. The CDR3 is made up of 15 amino acids. The CDR3: CAWRAGHLRYNEQFF. DNA of the CDR3: TGTGCCTGGAGGGCGGGCCACCTCAGGTACAATGAGCAGTTCTTC.

This rearrangement joins TRBV5-4 to TRBJ2-5; D possibly uses TRBD1 or TRBD2 (6 bases each). Trimming took off 1 base at V and 5 bases at J, with 9 bases between the two ends. Germline loops: CDR1 SGHNT, CDR2 YYREEE (reference sequence). CDR3 length: 13 residues. The CDR3 DNA reads as TGTGCCAGCAGCTTGATGGGGGGCGAGACCCAGTACTTC. Amino acids: CASSLMGGETQYF.

This chain uses TRBV19 with TRBJ2-3; TRBD1 might be the D (6 bases). The germline CDR1 and CDR2 sequences are LNHDA and SQIVND (reference sequence). The V end was cut by 4 bases, the J end by 1 base, with 9 bases between. This CDR3 has 14 residues. The CDR3 region has the DNA TGTGCCAGTAGTAATGGGGGCGGCACAGATACGCAGTATTTT. Translated: CASSNGGGTDTQYF. Drawing the rest from reference TRBV19 and TRBJ2-3, the complete variable domain is DGGITQSPKYLFRKEGQNVTLSCEQNLNHDAMYWYRQDPGQGLRLIYYSQIVNDFQKGDIAEGYSVSREKKESFPLTVTSAQKNPTAFYLCASSNGGGTDTQYFGPGTRLTVL.

CDR3 in amino acids: CASSPRWGVQETQYF. CDR3 nucleotide sequence: TGTGCCAGCAGTCCCCGGTGGGGGGTACAAGAGACCCAGTACTTC. The chain is built from TRBV6-1 and TRBJ2-5; D perhaps matches TRBD2 (6 bases). The CDR3 loop spans 15 amino acids. Trimming removed 5 bases at V and 2 bases at J, with 15 bases between. Germline CDR1 MNHNS, CDR2 SASEGT.

There are a few counts of this clone. The chain has TRBV30 and TRBJ2-5; TRBD2 matches 8 bases. V was clipped by 4 bases and J by 4 bases; unmatched bases: 8. Germline V gene lookup returns CDR1 GTSNPN and CDR2 SVGIG (reference sequence). This CDR3 is built from 14 residues. The CDR3 nucleotides read TGTGCCTGGAATCGCGGGGGGACGAGAGAGACCCAGTACTTC. Its protein product is CAWNRGGTRETQYF.

The V call is TRBV7-6, the J call TRBJ1-2; TRBD1 might be the D (5 bases). Germline lookup yields CDR1 SGHVS and CDR2 FNYEAQ. Trimming pared 2 bases from V and 0 bases from J, leaving 10 bases between. This CDR3 is built from 15 residues. CDR3 protein: CASSLNRNTNYGYTF. CDR3 DNA: TGTGCCAGCAGCTTAAACAGGAATACTAACTATGGCTACACCTTC.